Listed below are T cell receptor beta chains from one sample, sequenced in a study of blood T cell repertoires in COVID-19. Data came from immunoSEQ multiplex PCR; TCRdb stores just in-frame clones and leaves some out. This table has around 220,000 clones, roughly 87% appearing once. Sequenced sample: PBMCs or T cells enriched from blood (not recorded which). The receptors here all came from a woman between 25 and 40 years old with acute COVID-19. Each CDR3 is given with its conserved first and last residue. Fields, in order: V gene, D gene, clone size, J gene, CDR3 protein, CDR3 DNA. The D gene is left open where the match is weak. Expanded clones get a size class; other rows say once, few or many, or leave the size out.

>TRBV28|-|few|TRBJ1-6
CASRGADKPLHF
TGTGCCAGCAGAGGAGCGGATAAACCCCTCCACTTT
>TRBV7-2|-|-|TRBJ1-3
CASSLVSGSGNTIYF
TGTGCCAGCAGCTTAGTTTCCGGTTCTGGAAACACCATATATTTT
>TRBV5-1|-|-|TRBJ2-5
CASSLTLKETQYF
TGCGCCAGCAGCTTGACACTAAAGGAGACCCAGTACTTC
>TRBV5-1|-|once|TRBJ2-1
CASSLAGYSYNEQFF
TGCGCCAGCAGCTTGGCGGGTTATTCCTACAATGAGCAGTTCTTC
>TRBV6-5|-|-|TRBJ1-1
CASSSTGNTEAFF
TGTGCCAGCAGTTCGACAGGGAACACTGAAGCTTTCTTT
>TRBV20-1|-|-|TRBJ2-7
CSARSYEQYF
TGCAGTGCTCGCTCCTACGAGCAGTACTTC
>TRBV5-1|TRBD1|-|TRBJ1-2
CASGPQGAGGYTF
TGCGCCAGCGGACCGCAGGGGGCTGGTGGCTACACCTTC
>TRBV7-6|TRBD2|-|TRBJ2-2
CASSQTTSGANTGELFF
TGTGCCAGCAGCCAGACAACTAGCGGGGCGAACACCGGGGAGCTGTTTTTT
>TRBV25-1|TRBD1|-|TRBJ1-6
CASSDRTGAYSPLHF
TGTGCCAGCAGTGATCGGACAGGTGCATATTCACCCCTCCACTTT
>TRBV29-1|TRBD2|-|TRBJ2-1
CSVLRLAGDNEQFF
TGCAGCGTGCTTCGACTAGCGGGCGACAATGAGCAGTTCTTC
>TRBV7-8|-|few|TRBJ1-1
CASSPGGVTEAFF
TGTGCCAGCAGCCCGGGAGGGGTCACTGAAGCTTTCTTT
>TRBV28|TRBD1|-|TRBJ1-5
CASKGSPGQTNQPQHF
TGTGCCAGCAAAGGCAGTCCGGGACAGACCAATCAGCCCCAGCATTTT
>TRBV28|-|-|TRBJ2-7
CASSPSGRSYEQYF
TGTGCCAGCAGTCCGAGCGGGCGCTCCTACGAGCAGTACTTC
>TRBV19|TRBD1|-|TRBJ2-5
CASSPTGQGLQETQYF
TGTGCCAGTAGCCCAACGGGACAGGGGCTCCAAGAGACCCAGTACTTC
>TRBV5-1|-|-|TRBJ1-2
CASSADTSLSYGYTF
TGCGCCAGCAGCGCTGATACCTCCCTTAGCTATGGCTACACCTTC
>TRBV2|-|-|TRBJ2-7
CASSKTGSPTYEQYF
TGTGCCAGCAGTAAAACCGGGAGCCCGACCTACGAGCAGTACTTC
>TRBV5-1|TRBD2|-|TRBJ2-7
CASSFGLATYEQYF
TGCGCCAGCAGCTTCGGACTAGCGACCTACGAGCAGTACTTC
>TRBV7-8|TRBD1|once|TRBJ2-7
CASSQVNEGTAYEQYF
TGTGCCAGCAGCCAAGTAAACGAGGGGACAGCCTACGAGCAGTACTTC
>TRBV6-5|-|many|TRBJ2-2
CASSLAGANTGELFF
TGTGCCAGCAGTTTAGCAGGGGCGAACACCGGGGAGCTGTTTTTT
>TRBV27|-|-|TRBJ2-2
CASSPNRDSLNTGELFF
TGTGCCAGCAGTCCCAACCGGGATAGCCTGAACACCGGGGAGCTGTTTTTT
>TRBV4-1|-|-|TRBJ1-1
CASSPGLTMNTEAFF
TGCGCCAGCAGCCCGGGACTGACGATGAACACTGAAGCTTTCTTT
>TRBV2|-|once|TRBJ1-1
CASSESGIGVGTEAFF
TGTGCCAGCAGTGAATCCGGGATTGGAGTAGGCACTGAAGCTTTCTTT
>TRBV6-4|TRBD2|-|TRBJ2-3
CASSDSSSGRADTQYF
TGTGCCAGCAGTGACTCGTCTAGCGGGAGGGCAGATACGCAGTATTTT
>TRBV2|TRBD2|-|TRBJ2-7
CASSEPRRGDEQYF
TGTGCCAGCAGTGAACCCCGGCGGGGGGACGAGCAGTACTTC